The clone carrying this TCR beta chain was recorded many times. The data originate from a study of CD8+CD57+ T cells in acquired aplastic anemia. Germline V gene lookup returns CDR1 ENHRY and CDR2 SYGVKD. The length of the CDR3 is 14 residues. Trimming pared 5 bases from V and 4 bases from J, leaving 13 bases between. For sequencing, patients were chosen who had shown expansion of CD8+CD57+ cells by flow cytometry. The use of genomic DNA as template underpinned the TCR beta VDJ and CDR3 profiling. MiXCR was run by TCRdb on the reads, yielding one entry per CDR3 protein. The sample holds over 150,000 distinct CDR3 sequences; less than 65% are singletons and the top ten take roughly 46%.

Source material: sorted CD4+, CD8+, or CD8+CD57+ T cells (not recorded which) from PBMCs. This receptor was obtained from a human donor with aplastic anemia. The genes are TRBV10-3 and TRBJ2-3, with D possibly matching TRBD1 (6 bases). CDR3 sequence: CAISPTGPPDTQYF. The CDR3 nucleotides are TGTGCCATCAGTCCGACAGGCCCGCCAGATACGCAGTATTTT.